This T cell receptor beta chain is drawn from a study of blood T cell repertoires in COVID-19. Libraries were prepared by immunoSEQ multiplex PCR; TCRdb keeps only in-frame clonotypes and omits some of them. The top ten clones hold 2.3% of a sample with roughly 140,000 clones, more than 70% of them seen once. V was shortened by 3 bases and J by 6 bases, with 8 bases between the two germline ends. The CDR3 is 13 residues long. Germline V gene data show CDR1 as SGHTA and CDR2 as FQGNSA. Sequencing was carried out using peripheral blood. The source is a human donor in a cohort sampled during active COVID-19. The gene calls are TRBV7-2 and TRBJ2-2; D is unclear. The CDR3 here is CASSFNRPGELFF. The CDR3 nucleotides read TGTGCCAGCAGCTTTAACAGACCCGGGGAGCTGTTTTTT.